The rows below give T cell receptor beta chains drawn from one sample of a study of shared clonotypes between healthy human individuals. Assay: immunoSEQ multiplex PCR; the TCRdb copy retains only in-frame clones and omits some. This sample has about 2.3 million clones, with over 90% found just once. Sequenced material: naive CD4+ T cells from PBMCs. The origin of the receptors is a man aged 18 to 30 in good health. Some clones in this sample may be carry-over from other donors' samples. Each CDR3 is given with its conserved first and last residue. The order of the fields is D gene, V gene, CDR3 length, clone size, J gene, CDR3 DNA, CDR3 protein. A D gene is named only where the DNA matches it firmly. Only part of the rows carry a size: once, few, many, or a class if the clone is expanded.

>TRBD1|TRBV27|15|.|TRBJ2-1
TGTGCCAGCAGTCCCACACTAGGGGGCTTGAATGAGCAGTTCTTC
CASSPTLGGLNEQFF
>.|TRBV10-3|14|once|TRBJ2-7
TGTGCCATCAGTCGACAGGGACTATCCTACGAGCAGTACTTC
CAISRQGLSYEQYF
>TRBD2|TRBV29-1|12|.|TRBJ2-7
TGCAGCGTGGGAGGGGCCATAAACGAGCAGTACTTC
CSVGGAINEQYF
>TRBD2|TRBV7-6|15|.|TRBJ2-5
TGTGCCAGCAGCATCCTAGCGGGAGCCCAAGAGACCCAGTACTTC
CASSILAGAQETQYF
>.|TRBV29-1|12|.|TRBJ2-1
TGCAGCGTTGCTCACGGCGCCAATGAGCAGTTCTTC
CSVAHGANEQFF
>.|TRBV25-1|15|.|TRBJ1-6
TGTGCCAGCAGTGGAGCGAGGAGGGTTAATTCACCCCTCCACTTT
CASSGARRVNSPLHF
>.|TRBV4-1|14|.|TRBJ1-4
TGCGCCAGCAGCCGAACCGGGGTTAATGAAAAACTGTTTTTT
CASSRTGVNEKLFF
>.|TRBV10-2|12|.|TRBJ2-7
TGCGCCAGCAGTCACCCCCAGAACGAGCAGTACTTC
CASSHPQNEQYF
>.|TRBV20-1|11|.|TRBJ2-7
TGCAGTGCTCGAGGAGGCGGAGAGCAGTACTTC
CSARGGGEQYF
>.|TRBV28|16|.|TRBJ2-1
TGTGCCAGCAGCTCCCCTTGGGGGCCCTCCTACAATGAGCAGTTCTTC
CASSSPWGPSYNEQFF
>TRBD1|TRBV30|15|.|TRBJ2-3
TGTGCCTGGAGTAGGACAGGCCATAGCACAGATACGCAGTATTTT
CAWSRTGHSTDTQYF
>.|TRBV9|15|.|TRBJ1-1
TGTGCCAGCAGCCCCCGTGGGATCATGAACACTGAAGCTTTCTTT
CASSPRGIMNTEAFF
>TRBD2|TRBV5-4|17|.|TRBJ2-5
TGTGCCAGCAGCTCGCCCTCTAGCGGGAGGTACCAAGAGACCCAGTACTTC
CASSSPSSGRYQETQYF
>TRBD1|TRBV9|15|.|TRBJ1-1
TGTGCCAGCAGCCCCCGGACAGGTATGAACACTGAAGCTTTCTTT
CASSPRTGMNTEAFF
>TRBD1|TRBV5-1|16|.|TRBJ2-2
TGCGCCAGCAGCTTGTCGGGACAGGGCAACACCGGGGAGCTGTTTTTT
CASSLSGQGNTGELFF
>.|TRBV7-3|17|.|TRBJ1-1
TGTGCCAGCAGCTCCCCAACGCCGGGACAAGAGGACACTGAAGCTTTCTTT
CASSSPTPGQEDTEAFF
>.|TRBV7-9|14|.|TRBJ1-1
TGTGCCAGCAGCTCCTTCGGGACGAACACTGAAGCTTTCTTT
CASSSFGTNTEAFF
>TRBD2|TRBV19|15|.|TRBJ2-1
TGTGCCAGTACCCCCCGGCGGGAGAGTCTGGATGAGCAGTTCTTC
CASTPRRESLDEQFF
>.|TRBV14|13|.|TRBJ1-1
TGTGCCAGCAGCCACCGACCGAACACTGAAGCTTTCTTT
CASSHRPNTEAFF
>TRBD1|TRBV9|15|.|TRBJ2-7
TGTGCCAGCAGCGTGACCGGGACAGGGTCCTACGAGCAGTACTTC
CASSVTGTGSYEQYF
>TRBD2|TRBV7-2|18|.|TRBJ2-7
TGTGCCAGCAGCTTAAAAGGGGGGACTAGTGCGTACTCCTACGAGCAGTACTTC
CASSLKGGTSAYSYEQYF
>.|TRBV11-3|17|.|TRBJ1-1
TGTGCCAGCAGCCTACGCGGGACAAACTCCATGAACACTGAAGCTTTCTTT
CASSLRGTNSMNTEAFF
>.|TRBV5-6|13|.|TRBJ2-3
TGTGCCAGCAGCTTGTACGCGGCAGATACGCAGTATTTT
CASSLYAADTQYF
>.|TRBV7-2|16|.|TRBJ2-7
TGTGCCAGCAGCTTAGAGATAGGATGGCCCTCCAACGAGCAGTACTTC
CASSLEIGWPSNEQYF
>.|TRBV21-1|12|.|TRBJ1-5
TGTGCCAGCAGCAAAAATCCACAGCCCCAGCATTTT
CASSKNPQPQHF
>.|TRBV7-8|13|.|TRBJ1-4
TGTGCCAGCAGCCGGGTGGGGGAGGAAAAACTGTTTTTT
CASSRVGEEKLFF
>.|TRBV5-4|15|.|TRBJ2-1
TGTGCCAGCAGCTTCACCGGGACTGTCTACAATGAGCAGTTCTTC
CASSFTGTVYNEQFF
>.|TRBV14|15|.|TRBJ2-2
TGTGCCAGCAGCGCTTACAGGGAGAACACCGGGGAGCTGTTTTTT
CASSAYRENTGELFF
>TRBD2|TRBV29-1|14|.|TRBJ2-3
TGCAGCGTCCTGACTAGCGGCAAGGTTGATACGCAGTATTTT
CSVLTSGKVDTQYF
>.|TRBV27|17|.|TRBJ1-5
TGTGCCAGCAGTGCAAGAGCGAATCTCGTCCGCAATCAGCCCCAGCATTTT
CASSARANLVRNQPQHF
>.|TRBV6-1|10|.|TRBJ2-3
TGTGCCAGCTGGTATGGTACGCAGTATTTT
CASWYGTQYF
>.|TRBV2|14|once|TRBJ1-2
TGTGCCAGCAGTGAACTTGGGAGTTCCTATGGCTACACCTTC
CASSELGSSYGYTF
>TRBD1|TRBV7-3|14|.|TRBJ1-1
TGTGCCAGCAGCAGACAGGGTACGAACACTGAAGCTTTCTTT
CASSRQGTNTEAFF
>.|TRBV29-1|10|.|TRBJ2-1
TGCAGCGCCGGGGAGTCGGAGCAGTTCTTC
CSAGESEQFF
>.|TRBV25-1|13|.|TRBJ2-4
TGTGCCAGCAGTGAACAGGGTACAAACATTCAGTACTTC
CASSEQGTNIQYF
>.|TRBV29-1|13|.|TRBJ2-7
TGCAGCGTTGTGTCCTCCTGGCGATACGAGCAGTACTTC
CSVVSSWRYEQYF
>TRBD1|TRBV7-6|17|once|TRBJ2-2
TGTGCCAGCAGCAACCCCGGACAGGGCGCGCGGACCGGGGAGCTGTTTTTT
CASSNPGQGARTGELFF
>TRBD1|TRBV19|17|.|TRBJ2-7
TGTGCCAGTAGTACCAGGACAGGGGACGGGTATGCCGACGAGCAGTACTTC
CASSTRTGDGYADEQYF
>.|TRBV11-2|13|.|TRBJ1-2
TGTGCCAGCAGCTTGGGACACCTCTATGGCTACACCTTC
CASSLGHLYGYTF
>.|TRBV10-3|14|.|TRBJ1-5
TGTGCCATCAGCAGCCAAGGCGGCGATCAGCCCCAGCATTTT
CAISSQGGDQPQHF
>.|TRBV5-1|14|.|TRBJ1-5
TGCGCCAGCAGCTTGGATTCGGGGAATCAGCCCCAGCATTTT
CASSLDSGNQPQHF